This TCR beta chain was identified in a study of graft-versus-host responses after intestinal transplantation. Study-wide results and limits: Among recipient marrow samples, GvH clones were found; some appeared first in ileum or blood.

Remarks on this clone: The antigen remains undetermined.

Measured with immunoSEQ multiplex PCR; TCRdb has only the in-frame clones, and not every one. The sample lists about 97,000 clones; roughly nine tenths were seen once. The CDR3 runs 16 residues. CDR1 is MGHRA, CDR2 YSYEKL, per germline. The ends were cut back, 1 base at V and 7 bases at J, with 20 bases in the middle. The J gene is TRBJ2-7, the V gene TRBV4-1; possibly TRBD1 for D (5 bases). This clonotype was obtained from a human donor who was the organ donor for an intestinal transplant. Sequences were derived from unstimulated CD4+ T cells sorted from spleen or lymph node cells, sampled before transplant. This CDR3 reads CASSQVAPAGQGEQYF. In nucleotides, the CDR3 is TGCGCCAGCAGCCAAGTTGCACCCGCAGGCCAGGGAGAGCAGTACTTC.